This is a list of T cell receptor beta chains from one sample in a study of lymphopenia after photon versus proton radiotherapy. The table came from immunoSEQ multiplex PCR; TCRdb's copy has only in-frame clones and leaves some out. The sample includes 2,500 to 3,500 clones, 94% of them seen just once. Source: peripheral blood, taken from a patient treated with photon-based radiotherapy. Receptor source: a woman between 65 and 79 years old with pancreatic cancer. Each CDR3 is given with its conserved first and last residue. Each record gives: J gene, V gene, D gene, clone size, CDR3 DNA, CDR3 protein. D genes are given only for firm matches. Size is omitted from some rows. Given values are once, few, many or a class for expanded clones.

>TRBJ2-7|TRBV4-1|-|-
TGCGCCAGCAGCCAAGCAAGGGGTAGGGGACTCTACGAGCAGTACTTC
CASSQARGRGLYEQYF
>TRBJ1-2|TRBV9|-|once
TGTGCCAGCAGCCCCGGGGGGGTGGACATCCCCTTGGATGGCTACACCTTC
CASSPGGVDIPLDGYTF
>TRBJ2-7|TRBV28|TRBD1|-
TGTGCCAGCAGTTTAGACAGGGCGGCCTACGAGCAGTACTTC
CASSLDRAAYEQYF
>TRBJ2-2|TRBV7-3|TRBD1|-
TGTGCCAGCGCCGGGACAGAGAACACCGGGGAGCTGTTTTTT
CASAGTENTGELFF
>TRBJ2-2|TRBV4-3|TRBD2|-
TGCGCCAGCAGCCCAGGACTAGATACCGGGGAGCTGTTTTTT
CASSPGLDTGELFF
>TRBJ2-1|TRBV7-2|TRBD2|-
TGTGCCAGCAGCACCGCTGGGACTAGCGACAATGAGCAGTTCTTC
CASSTAGTSDNEQFF
>TRBJ2-5|TRBV7-2|-|-
TGTGCCAGCAGCCTATTGGCACTACAACAAGAGACCCAGTACTTC
CASSLLALQQETQYF
>TRBJ1-2|TRBV7-2|TRBD1|-
TGTGCCAGCAGCGTACCCCCGGGACAGGGTGCAAACTATGGCTACACCTTC
CASSVPPGQGANYGYTF
>TRBJ2-3|TRBV28|TRBD1|-
TGTGCCAGCAGTAGGACACAGGGGCCTAGCACAGATACGCAGTATTTT
CASSRTQGPSTDTQYF
>TRBJ2-1|TRBV19|-|-
TGTGCCAGTAGTGTTTCGGGTAGTTATGGGGAGCAGTTCTTC
CASSVSGSYGEQFF
>TRBJ2-7|TRBV2|-|-
TGTGCCAGCAGTGAAATGAGCTCCTACGAGCAGTACTTC
CASSEMSSYEQYF
>TRBJ1-6|TRBV7-2|-|-
TGTGCCAGCAGCTTAGATCCGGCTAATTCACCCCTCCACTTT
CASSLDPANSPLHF
>TRBJ2-7|TRBV7-6|-|-
TGTGCCAGGGGGTTCTACGAGCAGTACTTC
CARGFYEQYF
>TRBJ1-3|TRBV30|-|once
TGTGCCTGGAGCGCCGGGGGACTTGGAAACACCATATATTTT
CAWSAGGLGNTIYF
>TRBJ2-2|TRBV4-1|-|-
TGCGCCAGCAGCCAAGTCACTAGCCAGAACACCGGGGAGCTGTTTTTT
CASSQVTSQNTGELFF
>TRBJ2-7|TRBV6-1|-|-
TGTGCCAGCAGGGGCCCCAGCGGAGCCTACGAGCAGTACTTC
CASRGPSGAYEQYF
>TRBJ1-5|TRBV6-5|TRBD1|-
TGTGCCAGCAGCCGGCGACAGGGTAATCAGCCCCAGCATTTT
CASSRRQGNQPQHF
>TRBJ1-1|TRBV28|-|-
TGTGCCAGCAGTGCGATTTCACGGTCGGAAGCTTTCTTT
CASSAISRSEAFF
>TRBJ2-2|TRBV19|-|-
TGTGCCAGTTATGAAACTTGGAGGGGCGCCGACACCGGGGAGCTGTTTTTT
CASYETWRGADTGELFF
>TRBJ2-1|TRBV29-1|-|-
TGCAGCGTTGAAGCGTGGGAGAGCAATGAGCAGTTCTTC
CSVEAWESNEQFF
>TRBJ1-6|TRBV5-1|TRBD1|once
TGCGCCAGCAGCGGCCGACAGGGTGGGAATTCACCCCTCCACTTT
CASSGRQGGNSPLHF
>TRBJ2-5|TRBV5-1|TRBD2|-
TGCGCCAGCAGCTTGGGCTCGGCGGGAGGGCGGGAGACCCAGTACTTC
CASSLGSAGGRETQYF
>TRBJ2-7|TRBV7-1|TRBD2|-
TGTGCCAGCAGCTTAGGACTAGCTGGAGGGGACGAGCAGTACTTC
CASSLGLAGGDEQYF
>TRBJ2-1|TRBV2|-|once
TGTGCCAGCATGAACATTCGGAGCTCCTACAATGAGCAGTTCTTC
CASMNIRSSYNEQFF
>TRBJ2-1|TRBV14|-|-
TGTGCCAGCAGTCAAGGGCCGGGACTTTCCAATTCGCCCCGCCGGGAACGGCGGCGCAATGAGCAGTTCTTC
CASSQGPGLSNSPRRERRRNEQFF
>TRBJ2-1|TRBV28|TRBD1|-
TGTGCCAGCAGTCTCGGACAGGGGTTCGAGCAGTTCTTC
CASSLGQGFEQFF
>TRBJ2-1|TRBV7-2|TRBD2|-
TGTGCCAGCAGCTTAAGGGTGACTAGCGCAGTTGGAACGAGGAATGAGCAGTTCTTC
CASSLRVTSAVGTRNEQFF
>TRBJ2-6|TRBV6-5|-|-
TGTGCCAGCAGTAAACAGGTCTCTGGGGCCAACGTCCTGACTTTC
CASSKQVSGANVLTF